This T cell receptor (beta chain) was documented in a study of blood T cells in healthy people across ages. Study-wide points: In older individuals, TCR beta diversity per million T cells was lower, falling roughly linearly with age. Diversity estimates from one million T cells were considered underestimates.

Looked up from germline, CDR1 is SQVTM and CDR2 is ANQGSEA. V dropped 7 bases and J dropped 7 bases, with 16 bases sitting between them. This CDR3 region has 13 residues. A second PCR, run for about 7 to 12 cycles, used a sample-barcoded 5' primer plus a J-beta primer mix. With 12 random nucleotides, a template-switch adaptor tagged each individual cDNA molecule. Every sample returned 2.5 million or more CDR3-containing paired-end reads. One entry per CDR3 protein, called by TCRdb with MiXCR from the 5' RACE reads. The sample lists some 730,000 distinct CDR3 sequences; about 20% were seen once. This clonotype came up many times. Its antigen is still unknown.

The chain joins TRBV29-1 to TRBJ1-4, with D possibly TRBD1 on 5 matching bases. The source material was blood. This clonotype was obtained from a man between 70 and 80 years old in good health. DNA of the CDR3: TGCAGCGCCAGAGAGACCGGGGCTGAAAAACTGTTTTTT. This gives the protein CSARETGAEKLFF.